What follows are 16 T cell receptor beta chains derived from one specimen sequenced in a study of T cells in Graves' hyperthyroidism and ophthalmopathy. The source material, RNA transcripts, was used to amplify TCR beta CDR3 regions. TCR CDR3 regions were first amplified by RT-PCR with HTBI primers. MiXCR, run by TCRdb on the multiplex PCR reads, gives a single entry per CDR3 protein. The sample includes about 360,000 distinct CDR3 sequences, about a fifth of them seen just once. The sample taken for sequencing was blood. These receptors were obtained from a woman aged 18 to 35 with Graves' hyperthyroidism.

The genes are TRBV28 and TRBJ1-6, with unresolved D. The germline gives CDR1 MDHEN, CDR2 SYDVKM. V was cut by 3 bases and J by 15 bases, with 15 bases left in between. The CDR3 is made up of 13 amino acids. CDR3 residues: CASSFQPVQVLHF. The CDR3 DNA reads TGTGCCAGCAGTTTTCAACCGGTCCAGGTCCTCCACTTT.

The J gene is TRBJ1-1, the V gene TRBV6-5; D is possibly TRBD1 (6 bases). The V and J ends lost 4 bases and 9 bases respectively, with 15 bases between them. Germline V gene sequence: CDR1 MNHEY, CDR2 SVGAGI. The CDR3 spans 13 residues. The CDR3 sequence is CASSSAQGGQAFF. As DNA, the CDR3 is TGTGCCAGCAGTTCAGCACAAGGGGGGCAAGCTTTCTTT.

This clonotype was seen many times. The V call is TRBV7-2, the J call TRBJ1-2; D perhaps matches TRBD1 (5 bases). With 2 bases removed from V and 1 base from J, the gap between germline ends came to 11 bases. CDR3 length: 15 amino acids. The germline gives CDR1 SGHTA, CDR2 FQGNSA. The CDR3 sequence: CASSLFTGLNYGYTF. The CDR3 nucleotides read TGTGCCAGCAGCTTATTCACAGGACTTAACTATGGCTACACCTTC.

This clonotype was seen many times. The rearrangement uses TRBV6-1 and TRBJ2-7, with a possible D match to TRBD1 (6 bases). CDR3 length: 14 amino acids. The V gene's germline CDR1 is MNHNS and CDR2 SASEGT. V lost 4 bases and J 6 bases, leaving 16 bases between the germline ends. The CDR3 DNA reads TGTGCCAGCAGTGCGGACAGACCCCTGGGCGAGCAGTACTTC. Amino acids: CASSADRPLGEQYF.

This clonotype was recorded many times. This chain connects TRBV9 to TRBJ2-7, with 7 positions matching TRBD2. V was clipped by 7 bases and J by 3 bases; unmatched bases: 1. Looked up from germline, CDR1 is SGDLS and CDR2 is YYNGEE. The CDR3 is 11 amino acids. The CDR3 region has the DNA TGTGCCAGCTGGGGGGGCTACGAGCAGTACTTC. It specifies CASWGGYEQYF.

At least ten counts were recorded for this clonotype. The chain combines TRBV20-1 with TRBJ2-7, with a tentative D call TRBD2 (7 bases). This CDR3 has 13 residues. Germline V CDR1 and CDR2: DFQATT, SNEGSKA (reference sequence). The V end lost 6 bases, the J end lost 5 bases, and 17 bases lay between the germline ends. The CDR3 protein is CSAPRGARDEQYF. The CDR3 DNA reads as TGCAGTGCCCCTCGGGGGGCGCGCGACGAGCAGTACTTC.

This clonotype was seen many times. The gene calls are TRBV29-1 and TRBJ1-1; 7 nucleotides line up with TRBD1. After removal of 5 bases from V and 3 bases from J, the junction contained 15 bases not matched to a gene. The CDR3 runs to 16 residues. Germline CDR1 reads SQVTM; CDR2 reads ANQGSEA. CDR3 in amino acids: CSVYSGWGQTYTEAFF. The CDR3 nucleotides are TGCAGCGTTTATTCCGGGTGGGGACAGACCTACACTGAAGCTTTCTTT.

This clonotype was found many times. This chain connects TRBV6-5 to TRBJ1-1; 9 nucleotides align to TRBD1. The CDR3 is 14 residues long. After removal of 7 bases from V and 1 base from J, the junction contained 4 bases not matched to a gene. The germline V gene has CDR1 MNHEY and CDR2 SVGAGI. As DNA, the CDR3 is TGTGCCAGCAAGATGACAGGGGGGAACACTGAAGCTTTCTTT. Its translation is CASKMTGGNTEAFF.

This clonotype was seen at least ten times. The CDR3 DNA reads as TGCAGTGCCATGAAGGGGGGAGACTACGAGCAGTACTTC. This encodes CSAMKGGDYEQYF. This chain uses TRBV20-1 with TRBJ2-7, with D tentatively TRBD1 or TRBD2 (6 bases each). This CDR3 spans 13 amino acids. Germline CDR1 DFQATT, CDR2 SNEGSKA (reference sequence). The V and J ends lost 6 bases and 3 bases respectively, with 15 bases between them.

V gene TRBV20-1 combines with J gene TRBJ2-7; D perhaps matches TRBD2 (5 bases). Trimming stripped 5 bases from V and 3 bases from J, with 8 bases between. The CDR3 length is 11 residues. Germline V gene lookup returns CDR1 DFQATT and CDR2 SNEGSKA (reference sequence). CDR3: CSASLGYEQYF. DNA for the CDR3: TGCAGTGCTTCACTAGGCTACGAGCAGTACTTC.

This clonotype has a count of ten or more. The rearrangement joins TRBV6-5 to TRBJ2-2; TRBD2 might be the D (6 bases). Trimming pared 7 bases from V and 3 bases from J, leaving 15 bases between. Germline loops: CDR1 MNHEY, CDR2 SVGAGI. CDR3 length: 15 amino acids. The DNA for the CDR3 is TGTGCCAGCAAAAGCGGGCAGGGCGACACCGGGGAGCTGTTTTTT. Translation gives CASKSGQGDTGELFF.

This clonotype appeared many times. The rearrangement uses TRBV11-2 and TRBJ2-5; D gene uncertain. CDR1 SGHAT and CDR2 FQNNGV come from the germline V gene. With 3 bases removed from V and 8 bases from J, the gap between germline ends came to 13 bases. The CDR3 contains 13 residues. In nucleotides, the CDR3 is TGTGCCAGCAGCTTGGAGACCGCCGATACCCAGTACTTC. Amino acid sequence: CASSLETADTQYF. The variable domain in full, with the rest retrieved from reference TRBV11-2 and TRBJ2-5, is EAGVAQSPRYKIIEKRQSVAFWCNPISGHATLYWYQQILGQGPKLLIQFQNNGVVDDSQLPKDRFSAERLKGVDSTLKIQPAKLEDSAVYLCASSLETADTQYFGPGTRLLVL.

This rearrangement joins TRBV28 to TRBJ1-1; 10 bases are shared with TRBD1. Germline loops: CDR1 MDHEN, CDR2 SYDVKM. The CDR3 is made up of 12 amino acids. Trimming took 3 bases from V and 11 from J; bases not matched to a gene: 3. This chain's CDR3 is CASSFRTGGAFF. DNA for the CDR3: TGTGCCAGCAGTTTCCGGACAGGGGGGGCTTTCTTT.

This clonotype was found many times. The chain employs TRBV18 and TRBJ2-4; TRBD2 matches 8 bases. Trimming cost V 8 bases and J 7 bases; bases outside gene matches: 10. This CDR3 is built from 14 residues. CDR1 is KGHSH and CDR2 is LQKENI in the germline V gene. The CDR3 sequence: CASPRPCGGNIQYF. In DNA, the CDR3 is TGTGCCAGCCCAAGACCGTGCGGGGGGAACATTCAGTACTTC.

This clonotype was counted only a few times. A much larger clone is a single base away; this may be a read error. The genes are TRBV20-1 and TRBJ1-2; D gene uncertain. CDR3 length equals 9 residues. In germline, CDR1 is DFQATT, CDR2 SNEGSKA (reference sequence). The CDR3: CSANYGFTF. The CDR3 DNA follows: TGCAGCGCAAACTATGGCTTCACCTTC.

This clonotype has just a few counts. The CDR3 bases are TGTGCCAGCCGCCCGGGACAGGACACCTACGAGCAGTACTTC. This gives the protein CASRPGQDTYEQYF. The chain carries TRBV18 and TRBJ2-7; 8 nucleotides agree with TRBD1. The ends lost 8 bases at V and 2 bases at J; junction bases unmatched: 8. The CDR3 contains 14 residues. CDR1 is KGHSH and CDR2 is LQKENI in the germline V gene.